This entry lists 19 T cell receptor beta chains sequenced from one sample in a study of cytotoxic CD8 clonotypes in ibrutinib-treated CLL. Repertoires were generated with immunoSEQ multiplex PCR, while TCRdb's copy carries only in-frame clones and drops some. The sample lists roughly 250,000 clones, 60% to 75% occurring once. The sequencing here drew on PBMCs, taken after 24 months of ibrutinib treatment. The source of these receptors is a human donor with chronic lymphocytic leukemia.

This clone was counted a few times. The rearrangement uses TRBV27 and TRBJ2-7, with 9 bases that match TRBD1. The CDR3 is 14 amino acids. Trimming took 5 bases from V and 4 from J; bases not matched to a gene: 6. Germline lookup yields CDR1 MNHEY and CDR2 SMNVEV (reference sequence). CDR3 bases: TGTGCCAGCAGTCCCGGGACAGGGTTATACGAGCAGTACTTC. It codes for CASSPGTGLYEQYF.

The chain joins TRBV29-1 to TRBJ2-5, with TRBD2 matching 11 bases. This CDR3 has 14 amino acids. J gave up 2 bases and V 8 bases, and 7 bases lay outside the gene matches. Germline CDR1 and CDR2: SQVTM and ANQGSEA. CDR3 region: CSSRTSGSQETQYF. In DNA, the CDR3 is TGCAGCTCTCGGACTAGCGGGTCGCAAGAGACCCAGTACTTC.

The rearrangement links TRBV6-5 to TRBJ2-7; 7 nucleotides align to TRBD2. Germline assignment: CDR1 MNHEY and CDR2 SVGAGI. The CDR3 totals 15 residues. V trimming: 7 bases; J trimming: 7 bases; junction bases outside the gene matches: 16. For the CDR3, the DNA is TGTGCCAGCACCCGGGCCGGACTAGTAGGGATGGAGCAGTACTTC. It codes for CASTRAGLVGMEQYF.

The V call is TRBV30, the J call TRBJ2-4; TRBD2 might be the D (6 bases). The germline V and J ends were trimmed by 5 bases and 8 bases, with 10 bases remaining between them. The CDR3 is made up of 11 amino acids. Germline loops: CDR1 GTSNPN, CDR2 SVGIG (reference sequence). CDR3 in DNA: TGTGCCTGGGTCGGGGGTGACATTCAGTACTTC. This sequence encodes CAWVGGDIQYF. The complete variable domain, with remaining parts taken from reference TRBV30 and TRBJ2-4, reads SQTIHQWPATLVQPVGSPLSLECTVEGTSNPNLYWYRQAAGRGLQLLFYSVGIGQISSEVPQNLSASRPQDRQFILSSKKLLLSDSGFYLCAWVGGDIQYFGAGTRLSVL.

The chain links TRBV6-5 to TRBJ2-1, with 11 bases that match TRBD2. Germline V gene sequence: CDR1 MNHEY, CDR2 SVGAGI. Trimming removed 6 bases from V and 7 bases from J; junction bases left unmatched: 8. The CDR3 is 15 amino acids. The CDR3, as DNA: TGTGCCAGCAGGCCCGGGACTAGCGGAGTAAATGAGCAGTTCTTC. It specifies CASRPGTSGVNEQFF.

The V and J genes are TRBV19 and TRBJ1-5, with 8 bases matching TRBD1. Unmatched junction bases numbered 11, after V lost 3 bases and J lost 4 bases. Per the germline V gene, CDR1 is LNHDA and CDR2 is SQIVND (reference sequence). This CDR3 contains 17 residues. In DNA, the CDR3 is TGTGCCAGTAGTATTCCTCCGGGACAGGCTGGGAATCAGCCCCAGCATTTT. Translation gives CASSIPPGQAGNQPQHF.

This chain joins TRBV28 and TRBJ2-1, with 8 bases that match TRBD1. Germline CDR1 reads MDHEN; CDR2 reads SYDVKM. The CDR3 is 15 amino acids. Losses at the gene ends were 6 bases for V and 7 bases for J; bases not matched to a gene: 11. The CDR3 sequence: CASSIQGRGQNEQFF. CDR3 sequence (DNA): TGTGCCAGCAGCATACAGGGCAGGGGGCAGAATGAGCAGTTCTTC.

The chain has TRBV28 and TRBJ1-1; TRBD1 matches at 8 bases. Germline V lookup: CDR1 MDHEN, CDR2 SYDVKM. The J segment lost 5 bases and the V segment lost 10 bases, leaving 15 bases of the junction unmatched. The CDR3 covers 15 residues. CDR3 sequence: CAISGAGGGGTEAFF. The CDR3 DNA reads TGTGCCATCTCGGGGGCAGGGGGCGGAGGGACTGAAGCTTTCTTT.

J is TRBJ2-7 and V is TRBV6-5; TRBD2 might be the D (6 bases). Germline V gene sequence: CDR1 MNHEY, CDR2 SVGAGI. Deletions cut 8 bases from V and 2 bases from J, with 19 bases between. CDR3 length equals 15 residues. CDR3: CASRGFSGSTYEQYF. The CDR3 coding sequence is TGTGCCAGCCGGGGGTTCTCGGGATCAACCTACGAGCAGTACTTC.

The chain links TRBV4-1 to TRBJ2-1, with TRBD2 matching 8 bases. V trimming: 0 bases; J trimming: 3 bases; junction bases outside the gene matches: 4. CDR1 MGHRA and CDR2 YSYEKL come from the germline V gene. The CDR3 loop spans 16 amino acids. CDR3 sequence reads: CASSQEVGTSYNEQFF. Here the CDR3 DNA reads TGCGCCAGCAGCCAAGAGGTCGGGACTAGCTACAATGAGCAGTTCTTC.

This clone was recorded once. This chain joins TRBV7-3 and TRBJ2-3; TRBD2 aligns across 7 bases. This CDR3 is built from 16 residues. The germline V gene has CDR1 SGHTA and CDR2 FQGTGA. V was pared by 5 bases and J by 1 base, with 9 bases of the junction left unmatched. CDR3 sequence (DNA): TGTGCCAGCAGCGCGACTAGCATTTTTGGCACAGATACGCAGTATTTT. Amino acids: CASSATSIFGTDTQYF.

To note about this clone: In the same sample, other DNA sequences code for this CDR3. The chain recombines TRBV27 with TRBJ2-5; D is unclear. CDR1 is MNHEY and CDR2 is SMNVEV in the germline V gene (reference sequence). V lost 0 bases, J lost 4 bases, and 9 bases lay in between. The CDR3 contains 14 residues. The CDR3 DNA is TGTGCCAGCAGTTTATCGAAGGGCGGAGAGACCCAGTACTTC. Residues: CASSLSKGGETQYF.

This chain links TRBV4-2 with TRBJ1-5; unclear D gene. Germline-derived CDR1 and CDR2 are LGHNA and YNFKEQ. The CDR3 totals 15 residues. V was cut by 1 base and J by 3 bases, with 10 bases left in between. CDR3 loop: CASSQAPGPNQPQHF. The CDR3 nucleotides are TGTGCCAGCAGCCAAGCGCCAGGCCCCAATCAGCCCCAGCATTTT.

This clone appeared once. The V and J genes are TRBV7-3 and TRBJ2-3; 7 nucleotides agree with TRBD2. The V and J ends lost 5 bases and 0 bases, in that order; junction bases with no gene match: 8. From germline, CDR1 is SGHTA and CDR2 FQGTGA. CDR3 length equals 16 residues. The CDR3: CASSIGLDASTDTQYF. CDR3 coding DNA: TGTGCCAGCAGCATCGGACTAGACGCCAGCACAGATACGCAGTATTTT. Looking up the rest from reference TRBV7-3 and TRBJ2-3 gives the full variable domain: GAGVSQTPSNKVTEKGKYVELRCDPISGHTALYWYRQSLGQGPEFLIYFQGTGAADDSGLPNDRFFAVRPEGSVSTLKIQRTERGDSAVYLCASSIGLDASTDTQYFGPGTRLTVL.

The rearrangement uses TRBV18 and TRBJ2-7, with D unclear. V lost 2 bases and J lost 0, with 11 bases in between. This CDR3 spans 15 amino acids. From germline, CDR1 is KGHSH and CDR2 LQKENI. The CDR3 here is CASSPADSRSYEQYF. The CDR3 bases are TGTGCCAGCTCACCAGCCGACTCCCGCTCCTACGAGCAGTACTTC.

This clone was counted a few times. J is TRBJ2-4 and V is TRBV11-2; either TRBD1 or TRBD2 may supply D (5 bases each). With 3 bases removed from V and 1 base from J, the gap between germline ends came to 16 bases. Germline lookup yields CDR1 SGHAT and CDR2 FQNNGV. CDR3 length: 17 amino acids. The DNA of the CDR3 is TGTGCCAGCAGCTTCGCCGGGACGAGCTTGGCCAAAAACATTCAGTACTTC. Protein sequence: CASSFAGTSLAKNIQYF.

J is TRBJ1-2 and V is TRBV5-1; 8 bases agree with TRBD1. V gave up 5 bases and J gave up 8 bases; unmatched junction bases: 5. This CDR3 contains 12 residues. The germline CDR1 and CDR2 sequences are SGHRS and YFSETQ. The CDR3 here is CASRGQEGGYTF. CDR3 nucleotide sequence: TGCGCCAGCAGGGGACAGGAGGGCGGCTACACCTTC.

The chain combines TRBV28 with TRBJ1-4; 11 positions agree with TRBD1. CDR1 and CDR2 (germline): MDHEN, SYDVKM. The ends lost 7 bases at V and 8 bases at J; junction bases unmatched: 9. The CDR3 spans 15 residues. The CDR3 coding sequence is TGTGCCAGCACCACCTACGGGACAGGGGGGGAAAAACTGTTTTTT. It yields the protein CASTTYGTGGEKLFF. Based on the CDR3 plus reference TRBV28 and TRBJ1-4, the full variable domain is DVKVTQSSRYLVKRTGEKVFLECVQDMDHENMFWYRQDPGLGLRLIYFSYDVKMKEKGDIPEGYSVSREKKERFSLILESASTNQTSMYLCASTTYGTGGEKLFFGSGTQLSVL.

CDR3 sequence: CASSPGTGEPLGQPQHF. The CDR3 DNA reads as TGCGCCAGCAGCCCAGGGACAGGGGAGCCATTAGGTCAGCCCCAGCATTTT. The chain links TRBV4-1 to TRBJ1-5, with 10 bases lining up with TRBD1. Germline lookup yields CDR1 MGHRA and CDR2 YSYEKL. This CDR3 has 17 residues. The junction had 12 bases not matched to a gene; V was cut back by 4 bases and J by 6 bases.